The 31 T cell receptor beta chains below come from one sample, sequenced in a study of CD8 T cells in ankylosing spondylitis. Study-wide results and limits: The study identified a TCR beta motif of fewer than 10 highly homologous variants that appeared characteristic of ankylosing spondylitis blood.

Their cognate antigens are unknown. Each CDR3 protein gets one entry after TCRdb re-called the 5' RACE reads with MiXCR. The sample gives fewer than 400,000 distinct CDR3 sequences, about a fifth of which show up once; less than 20% is in the top ten. Sequencing was performed on blood, either unsorted or a sorted T cell fraction (not recorded which). The receptors were gathered from a male donor with ankylosing spondylitis.

A few counts support this clonotype. The chain uses TRBV15 and TRBJ2-7, with a tentative D call TRBD2 (7 bases). Trimming took 0 bases from V and 4 from J, leaving 13 bases between them. CDR1 is LNHNV and CDR2 is YYDKDF in the germline V gene (reference sequence). The CDR3 consists of 15 residues. CDR3 sequence (DNA): TGTGCCACCAGCAGAGATCGGGGGGCAGTGTACGAGCAGTACTTC. Translating gives CATSRDRGAVYEQYF.

There are a few counts of this clonotype. The chain carries TRBV5-4 and TRBJ2-3; TRBD2 matches 7 bases. Unmatched junction bases numbered 2, after V lost 1 base and J lost 3 bases. The germline CDR1 and CDR2 sequences are SGHNT and YYREEE (reference sequence). CDR3 length: 14 residues. In DNA, the CDR3 is TGTGCCAGCAGCTTGCGACTAGCAACAGATACGCAGTATTTT. Translation gives CASSLRLATDTQYF.

This chain uses TRBV9 with TRBJ2-2; no reliable D call. The germline V and J ends were trimmed by 2 bases and 7 bases, with 12 bases remaining between them. Germline-derived CDR1 and CDR2 are SGDLS and YYNGEE. This CDR3 is built from 14 residues. This chain's CDR3 is CASSVSLDDGELFF. CDR3 nucleotides: TGTGCCAGCAGCGTTAGTCTAGATGACGGGGAGCTGTTTTTT.

The chain combines TRBV28 with TRBJ2-6; unclear D gene. V shed 1 base and J shed 4 bases, with 5 bases lying between them. This CDR3 contains 14 residues. CDR1 and CDR2 from the germline V gene are MDHEN and SYDVKM. In DNA form, the CDR3 reads TGTGCCAGCAGTTTATCCGTGGGGGCCAACGTCCTGACTTTC. Its translation is CASSLSVGANVLTF. The entire variable domain, with the rest obtained from reference TRBV28 and TRBJ2-6, is as follows: DVKVTQSSRYLVKRTGEKVFLECVQDMDHENMFWYRQDPGLGLRLIYFSYDVKMKEKGDIPEGYSVSREKKERFSLILESASTNQTSMYLCASSLSVGANVLTFGAGSRLTVL.

This clonotype was found once. The J gene is TRBJ2-3, the V gene TRBV11-3, with D maybe TRBD1 (5 bases). The germline CDR1 and CDR2 sequences are SGHNT and YENEEA. The CDR3 extends over 13 amino acids. The V end was cut by 5 bases, the J end by 4 bases, with 10 bases between. This CDR3 reads CASSGRAPDTQYF. CDR3 sequence (DNA): TGTGCCAGCAGCGGCAGGGCCCCAGATACGCAGTATTTT. The full variable domain, with the rest looked up from reference TRBV11-3 and TRBJ2-3, is EAGVVQSPRYKIIEKKQPVAFWCNPISGHNTLYWYLQNLGQGPELLIRYENEEAVDDSQLPKDRFSAERLKGVDSTLKIQPAELGDSAVYLCASSGRAPDTQYFGPGTRLTVL.

The sample holds a few counts of this clonotype. This rearrangement joins TRBV20-1 to TRBJ2-1; TRBD2 matches at 14 bases. The ends lost 5 bases at V and 0 bases at J; junction bases unmatched: 6. Germline CDR1 is DFQATT and CDR2 is SNEGSKA (reference sequence). This CDR3 has 17 amino acids. Written as DNA, the CDR3 is TGCAGTGCTTTCCGACTAGCGGGAGGGAGCTCCTACAATGAGCAGTTCTTC. It yields the protein CSAFRLAGGSSYNEQFF.

As concerns this clonotype: The CDR3 does not end in the conserved phenylalanine or tryptophan, so this is likely a read error. J is TRBJ1-2 and V is TRBV20-1, with D unresolved. The ends were cut back, 3 bases at V and 8 bases at J, with 16 bases in the middle. There are 13 residues in the CDR3. The germline V gene encodes CDR1 DFQATT and CDR2 SNEGSKA (reference sequence). In DNA, the CDR3 is TGCAGTGCTAGGAGCAAAAGGGCGGGGGGCTACACCATC. Its protein product is CSARSKRAGGYTI.

This clonotype was counted ten times or more. V gene TRBV11-2 combines with J gene TRBJ1-1; 12 bases line up with TRBD1. CDR3 length: 20 amino acids. Germline lookup yields CDR1 SGHAT and CDR2 FQNNGV. The V gene end was trimmed by 6 bases and the J gene end by 0 bases; junction bases not matched to a gene: 17. CDR3 sequence: CASSYFRYSGQGAVNTEAFF. Here the CDR3 DNA reads TGTGCCAGCAGTTACTTTCGCTACTCGGGACAGGGGGCGGTGAACACTGAAGCTTTCTTT.

This chain links TRBV11-2 with TRBJ2-2; no clear D. The length of the CDR3 is 15 residues. From germline, CDR1 is SGHAT and CDR2 FQNNGV. With 6 bases removed from V and 4 bases from J, the gap between germline ends came to 15 bases. The CDR3 DNA reads TGTGCCAGCAGTTACGTGCTAGGATCCACCGGGGAGCTGTTTTTT. This sequence encodes CASSYVLGSTGELFF.

The chain carries TRBV11-3 and TRBJ1-2; tentative D call: TRBD1 (6 bases). From germline, CDR1 is SGHNT and CDR2 YENEEA. The CDR3 runs 15 residues. Trimming took off 3 bases at V and 6 bases at J, with 17 bases between the two ends. The chain's CDR3 is CASSLDRPGRNGYTF. CDR3 sequence (DNA): TGTGCCAGCAGCTTGGACAGACCCGGACGGAATGGCTACACCTTC.

The chain has TRBV29-1 and TRBJ2-7; TRBD1 is a possible D gene (6 bases). This CDR3 spans 11 amino acids. V was cut by 7 bases and J by 4 bases, with 11 bases left in between. Germline CDR1 and CDR2: SQVTM and ANQGSEA. DNA for the CDR3: TGCAGCGCAGGACAGAAATACGAGCAGTACTTC. This encodes CSAGQKYEQYF.

This clonotype has only a few counts. J is TRBJ2-7 and V is TRBV6-2 or TRBV6-3; 10 bases line up with TRBD1. CDR3 length equals 14 residues. The V gene's germline CDR1 is MNHEY and CDR2 SVGEGT. J was trimmed by 4 bases and V by 0 bases; bases with no gene match: 0. As DNA, the CDR3 is TGTGCCAGCAGTTACTCGGACAGGGGGTACGAGCAGTACTTC. Amino acids: CASSYSDRGYEQYF.

This clonotype was seen a few times. V usage is TRBV6-6 and J usage is TRBJ2-7, with D tentatively TRBD2 (6 bases). The CDR3 consists of 13 residues. Trimming left V 6 bases short and J 7 bases short, with 16 bases between. Germline V gene data show CDR1 as MNHNY and CDR2 as SVGAGI (reference sequence). In DNA, the CDR3 is TGTGCCAGCAGGGAGGGGACGCAAGGAGAGCAGTACTTC. Its translation is CASREGTQGEQYF.

In its sample, this clonotype was seen many times. The chain combines TRBV12-3 or TRBV12-4 with TRBJ2-7; D is unresolved. Trimming took off 6 bases at V and 0 bases at J, with 3 bases between the two ends. This CDR3 is built from 11 residues. CDR3 sequence: CASRSSYEQYF. CDR3 DNA sequence: TGTGCCAGCAGGAGCTCCTACGAGCAGTACTTC.

The V and J genes are TRBV5-1 and TRBJ1-1, with D hard to call. Germline CDR1 reads SGHRS; CDR2 reads YFSETQ. The CDR3 is 14 residues long. V was pared by 0 bases and J by 4 bases, with 10 bases between. The CDR3 is CASSLDGWGTEAFF. For the CDR3, the DNA is TGCGCCAGCAGCTTGGATGGATGGGGCACTGAAGCTTTCTTT. Variable domain in full (rest from reference TRBV5-1 and TRBJ1-1): KAGVTQTPRYLIKTRGQQVTLSCSPISGHRSVSWYQQTPGQGLQFLFEYFSETQRNKGNFPGRFSGRQFSNSRSEMNVSTLELGDSALYLCASSLDGWGTEAFFGQGTRLTVV.

This clonotype was seen only a few times. The CDR3 bases are TGTGCCACCAGCAGACTAGGGCGGGAGGCGCAGAAGACCCAGTACTTC. Protein sequence: CATSRLGREAQKTQYF. The V and J genes are TRBV15 and TRBJ2-5; 8 bases agree with TRBD2. Unmatched junction bases numbered 11, after V lost 2 bases and J lost 6 bases. The CDR3 extends over 16 amino acids. Germline V gene lookup returns CDR1 LNHNV and CDR2 YYDKDF (reference sequence).

This clonotype was recorded many times. The CDR3 region has the DNA TGCAGCGTTGAAGCGGTGGGTGATACGCAGTATTTT. Encoded protein: CSVEAVGDTQYF. The chain is built from TRBV29-1 and TRBJ2-3; unclear D gene. Germline V gene data show CDR1 as SQVTM and CDR2 as ANQGSEA. The CDR3 is made up of 12 amino acids. V lost 1 base to trimming and J lost 6 bases, with 8 bases between them.

The rearrangement joins TRBV4-1 to TRBJ2-1; D call uncertain. The CDR3 contains 13 residues. Deletions cut 5 bases from V and 7 bases from J, with 12 bases between. Looked up from germline, CDR1 is MGHRA and CDR2 is YSYEKL. The DNA for the CDR3 is TGCGCCAGCAGCTTAAAGATGTGGAATGAGCAGTTCTTC. This encodes CASSLKMWNEQFF.

The table lists this clonotype with a few counts. The CDR3 region has the DNA TGTGCCAGCAGCTTAGGCCCCCGGACAGGCGGCAATCAGCCCCAGCATTTT. It encodes CASSLGPRTGGNQPQHF. The chain links TRBV7-2 to TRBJ1-5, with 7 bases that match TRBD1. V gave up 1 base and J gave up 2 bases; unmatched junction bases: 8. The CDR3 loop spans 17 amino acids. Germline CDR1 SGHTA, CDR2 FQGNSA.

This clonotype was seen a few times. The rearrangement uses TRBV5-1 and TRBJ1-4, with D possibly being TRBD1 (6 bases). This CDR3 has 15 residues. V dropped 4 bases and J dropped 8 bases, with 18 bases sitting between them. From germline, CDR1 is SGHRS and CDR2 YFSETQ. In DNA, the CDR3 is TGCGCCAGCAGCCCACAGGACAGCACGGGGGAAAAACTGTTTTTT. Translated, it gives CASSPQDSTGEKLFF.

This clonotype appeared many times. The chain has TRBV29-1 and TRBJ2-5; no definite D call. Germline V gene data show CDR1 as SQVTM and CDR2 as ANQGSEA. With 7 bases removed from V and 4 bases from J, the gap between germline ends came to 13 bases. The CDR3 has 12 residues. In nucleotides, the CDR3 is TGCAGCGCGGGTTTGGACCCAGAGACCCAGTACTTC. As protein: CSAGLDPETQYF.

A few counts support this clonotype. The genes are TRBV7-3 and TRBJ2-3, with TRBD1 as a possible D gene (6 bases). V was shortened by 5 bases and J by 0 bases, with 12 bases between the two germline ends. This CDR3 comprises 15 residues. Germline V gene data show CDR1 as SGHTA and CDR2 as FQGTGA. CDR3 DNA: TGTGCCAGCAGCCGTGGACAGTTGAGCACAGATACGCAGTATTTT. Translation gives CASSRGQLSTDTQYF.

The V call is TRBV5-1, the J call TRBJ1-1; D may be TRBD1 (5 bases). Trimming took off 4 bases at V and 0 bases at J, with 10 bases between the two ends. The CDR3 sequence is 14 residues long. In germline, CDR1 is SGHRS, CDR2 YFSETQ. The CDR3 is CASSPGTMNTEAFF. In DNA, the CDR3 is TGCGCCAGCAGCCCGGGGACCATGAACACTGAAGCTTTCTTT.

CDR3: CASTNRPEASTDTQYF. Here the CDR3 DNA reads TGTGCCAGTACCAATCGTCCGGAAGCTAGCACAGATACGCAGTATTTT. This chain uses TRBV19 with TRBJ2-3; D is undetermined. Germline V gene lookup returns CDR1 LNHDA and CDR2 SQIVND (reference sequence). Trimming removed 7 bases at V and 0 bases at J, with 17 bases between. The CDR3 runs 16 residues.

The rearrangement links TRBV29-1 to TRBJ1-1; D gene ambiguous. The ends were cut back, 4 bases at V and 5 bases at J, with 5 bases in the middle. Looked up from germline, CDR1 is SQVTM and CDR2 is ANQGSEA. This CDR3 is 10 amino acids long. CDR3 nucleotides: TGCAGCGTTGGGTCGACTGAAGCTTTCTTT. Protein product: CSVGSTEAFF.

This clonotype was seen a few times. J is TRBJ1-2 and V is TRBV3-1; no clear D gene. Germline CDR1 and CDR2: LGHDT and YNNKEL (reference sequence). V was trimmed by 2 bases and J by 1 base, leaving 8 bases between them. This CDR3 comprises 14 residues. Here the CDR3 reads CASSQPGINYGYTF. The DNA for the CDR3 is TGTGCCAGCAGCCAACCGGGAATTAACTATGGCTACACCTTC.

The chain uses TRBV7-7 and TRBJ2-3, with D perhaps TRBD1 or TRBD2 (5 bases each). The CDR3 extends over 15 amino acids. V lost 5 bases to trimming and J lost 3 bases, with 15 bases between them. Germline V gene data show CDR1 as SSHAT and CDR2 as FNYEAQ (reference sequence). The CDR3 here is CASSPGTTGTDTQYF. The CDR3 DNA reads as TGTGCCAGCAGCCCCGGGACGACGGGGACAGATACGCAGTATTTT.

The chain employs TRBV29-1 and TRBJ2-3; possible D gene TRBD2, 7 bases. Germline CDR1 is SQVTM and CDR2 is ANQGSEA. This CDR3 comprises 14 residues. V shed 6 bases and J shed 8 bases, with 21 bases lying between them. CDR3 sequence (DNA): TGCAGCGTCTCCACTAGCGCGGGGGCTGGTACGCAGTATTTT. Translation: CSVSTSAGAGTQYF.

The chain joins TRBV11-3 to TRBJ2-3, with 10 bases identical to TRBD2. With 0 bases clipped from V and 4 bases from J, the junction kept 1 base outside the gene matches. The CDR3 is 15 residues long. Germline values: CDR1 SGHNT, CDR2 YENEEA. The CDR3 DNA reads TGTGCCAGCAGCTTAGATCTAGCGGGAGCAGATACGCAGTATTTT. Amino acid sequence: CASSLDLAGADTQYF.

This chain connects TRBV27 to TRBJ2-1; 7 positions agree with TRBD2. V trimming: 7 bases; J trimming: 0 bases; junction bases outside the gene matches: 12. The CDR3 loop spans 17 amino acids. CDR1 is MNHEY, CDR2 SMNVEV, per germline (reference sequence). The DNA of the CDR3 is TGTGCCAGCAAAGCCGGGACTATGTACAGCTCCTACAATGAGCAGTTCTTC. This gives the protein CASKAGTMYSSYNEQFF.

This chain links TRBV12-3 or TRBV12-4 with TRBJ2-2, with D possibly TRBD2 on 6 matching bases. The CDR3 consists of 16 residues. Trimming removed 5 bases at V and 4 bases at J, with 17 bases between. DNA of the CDR3: TGTGCCAGCAGTGCGGGACCGCAATGGGTCACCGGGGAGCTGTTTTTT. It is translated as CASSAGPQWVTGELFF.